This T cell receptor (beta chain) came from a study of T cell clonality in common variable immunodeficiency. Broader study findings: T cell subpopulation sequencing would be needed to explain CVID clonality. CVID subjects shared fewer TCRbeta clones than healthy controls did. In common variable immunodeficiency, TCR beta chains reportedly carried fewer deletions and N-nucleotide insertions.

Sequencing input was equivalent genomic DNA from CVID and controls. Only in-frame clones appear in the TCRdb table, and some are missing; sequencing was by immunoSEQ multiplex PCR. The table lists roughly 58,000 clones, with no singletons. Many counts were recorded for this clone. What it binds is not known. Coverage ceases 3 residues before the CDR3 finishes, and the germline J gene fills in the end. V lost 7 bases and J 0 bases, leaving 12 bases between the germline ends. Germline values: CDR1 MNHEY, CDR2 SVGEGT. The CDR3 has 14 amino acids. The sequencing sample was made of peripheral blood mononuclear cells. The chain employs TRBV6-2 or TRBV6-3 and TRBJ1-1, with D possibly TRBD1 on 5 matching bases. This sequence originates from a person aged 18-70 years in good health. The CDR3: CASTGGALNTEAFF. CDR3 DNA, as far as it was read: TGTGCCAGCACGGGAGGGGCCTTGAACACTGAA.